The next 21 T cell receptor beta chains were all read from a single sample in a study of graft-versus-host responses after intestinal transplantation (dated by TCRdb to the early 2020s). These receptors' antigens are unknown. The library came from the immunoSEQ multiplex PCR assay. TCRdb's version of the immuneACCESS table is confined to in-frame rearrangements and falls short of the full clone set. An unresolved V gene accounts for under half of the shortfall where checked; the remainder is of unknown origin. The sample contains around 49,000 clones, roughly nine tenths of them found a single time. 0.5% to 0.65% of the sample is in the top ten clones. Reading the label with the study, this specimen's time point is: cells obtained before transplantation from donor or recipient. The sequencing here drew on unstimulated CD4+ T cells sorted from spleen or lymph node cells, taken before transplant. These receptors were obtained from a human donor who was the organ donor for an intestinal transplant.

This clone was picked up one time. J is TRBJ2-6 and V is TRBV19; 7 bases fit TRBD1. Germline CDR1 and CDR2: LNHDA and SQIVND (reference sequence). The trim removed 5 bases at V and 4 bases at J, leaving 5 bases unmatched. CDR3 length equals 15 residues. CDR3 in amino acids: CASSHDRVGANVLTF. Here the CDR3 DNA reads TGTGCCAGTAGTCACGACAGGGTCGGGGCCAACGTCCTGACTTTC.

The chain employs TRBV7-9 and TRBJ2-3; 9 bases line up with TRBD2. The germline CDR1 and CDR2 sequences are SEHNR and FQNEAQ (reference sequence). The CDR3 consists of 17 residues. J was trimmed by 2 bases and V by 5 bases; bases with no gene match: 11. The CDR3 region is CASSVTGTSTFTDTQYF. The CDR3 coding sequence is TGTGCCAGCAGCGTAACCGGGACTAGCACCTTCACAGATACGCAGTATTTT.

The CDR3 DNA sequence: TGCGCCAGCAGCTTGGCACAACCTAGCGGCTCCTACGAGCAGTACTTC. Translated: CASSLAQPSGSYEQYF. The V gene is TRBV5-1, the J gene TRBJ2-7, with TRBD2 matching 7 bases. In germline, CDR1 is SGHRS, CDR2 YFSETQ. The CDR3 is made up of 16 amino acids. V gave up 0 bases and J gave up 0 bases; unmatched junction bases: 6.

CDR3 DNA sequence: TGTGCCAGCAGTTTATTTGGGACAGCCTTCTATGGCTACACCTTC. Its protein product is CASSLFGTAFYGYTF. This chain connects TRBV28 to TRBJ1-2; 7 bases line up with TRBD1. The V and J ends lost 1 base and 4 bases, in that order; junction bases with no gene match: 6. In germline, CDR1 is MDHEN, CDR2 SYDVKM. This CDR3 comprises 15 residues.

The chain uses TRBV12-5 and TRBJ1-1, with 9 bases fitting TRBD1. The germline V gene has CDR1 LGHNT and CDR2 FRNRAP. CDR3 length equals 15 residues. Trimming cost V 6 bases and J 1 base; bases outside gene matches: 6. CDR3 coding DNA: TGTGCTAGTGGCAACGGGACAGGGACGAACACTGAAGCTTTCTTT. Protein sequence: CASGNGTGTNTEAFF.

This sequence joins TRBV27 and TRBJ1-5; TRBD1 might be the D (5 bases). CDR1 is MNHEY and CDR2 is SMNVEV in the germline V gene (reference sequence). V gave up 5 bases and J gave up 11 bases, with 22 bases separating them. The CDR3 covers 15 residues. The CDR3 DNA is TGTGCCAGCAGTGTTGGTGGGGGGATAATAGTGGCCCAGCATTTT. As protein: CASSVGGGIIVAQHF.

The V call is TRBV29-1, the J call TRBJ2-5, with TRBD1 identical over 8 bases. The germline gives CDR1 SQVTM, CDR2 ANQGSEA. J lost 4 bases, V lost 7 bases, and 5 bases had no gene match. The CDR3 spans 12 residues. The CDR3 bases are TGCAGCGCCGGACAGGGAGCAGAGACCCAGTACTTC. Amino acids: CSAGQGAETQYF.

The V gene is TRBV6-5, the J gene TRBJ2-4; D perhaps matches TRBD1 (6 bases). Trimming removed 7 bases from V and 3 bases from J, with 13 bases in between. The CDR3 is 14 residues long. Germline lookup yields CDR1 MNHEY and CDR2 SVGAGI. For the CDR3, the DNA is TGTGCCAGCAACAGGGTTTCGGGCAAAAACATTCAGTACTTC. Residues: CASNRVSGKNIQYF.

The chain carries TRBV19 and TRBJ2-7; 7 bases fit TRBD1. V was pared by 9 bases and J by 4 bases, with 9 bases of the junction left unmatched. The germline CDR1 and CDR2 sequences are LNHDA and SQIVND (reference sequence). The CDR3 is made up of 13 amino acids. The CDR3 protein is CARNRDRRYEQYF. CDR3 sequence (DNA): TGTGCCAGAAACCGGGACAGAAGGTACGAGCAGTACTTC. Combining the CDR3 with reference TRBV19 and TRBJ2-7 gives the whole variable domain DGGITQSPKYLFRKEGQNVTLSCEQNLNHDAMYWYRQDPGQGLRLIYYSQIVNDFQKGDIAEGYSVSREKKESFPLTVTSAQKNPTAFYLCARNRDRRYEQYFGPGTRLTVT.

With regard to this clone: Other DNA sequences in the same sample also yield this CDR3. The chain uses TRBV11-2 and TRBJ2-7; D is ambiguous. V gave up 0 bases and J gave up 6 bases, with 6 bases separating them. Looked up from germline, CDR1 is SGHAT and CDR2 is FQNNGV. This CDR3 region has 12 residues. The CDR3 DNA is TGTGCCAGCAGCTTAGATCGTTCCGAGCAGTACTTC. Amino acids: CASSLDRSEQYF.

This clone was observed a single time. The genes are TRBV5-1 and TRBJ1-2, with a tentative D call TRBD1 (6 bases). From germline, CDR1 is SGHRS and CDR2 YFSETQ. Trimming took 4 bases from V and 7 from J, leaving 32 bases between them. This CDR3 is 19 amino acids long. The CDR3: CASSPTRGGLSVYPFGYTF. In DNA form, the CDR3 reads TGCGCCAGCAGCCCGACGAGGGGGGGACTAAGCGTATACCCATTTGGCTACACCTTC.

The chain joins TRBV19 to TRBJ2-1; the D gene is possibly TRBD1 (5 bases). The CDR3 is 15 residues long. Trimming left V 3 bases short and J 0 bases short, with 9 bases between. Germline V CDR1 and CDR2: LNHDA, SQIVND (reference sequence). CDR3 sequence: CASSIDRSSYNEQFF. The CDR3 DNA follows: TGTGCCAGTAGTATTGACAGAAGCTCCTACAATGAGCAGTTCTTC.

V and J are TRBV5-1 and TRBJ2-1, with TRBD2 matching 7 bases. The junction had 12 bases not matched to a gene; V was cut back by 2 bases and J by 10 bases. The germline CDR1 and CDR2 sequences are SGHRS and YFSETQ. The length of the CDR3 is 15 residues. The DNA for the CDR3 is TGCGCCAGCAGCTTAGACCCCCGGGACTACCGGGAGCAGTTCTTC. Encoded protein: CASSLDPRDYREQFF.

V gene TRBV30 combines with J gene TRBJ2-7, with TRBD2 matching over 8 bases. This CDR3 is 20 amino acids long. Trimming at V came to 4 bases and at J to 5 bases, leaving 28 bases not matched to a gene. Per germline, CDR1 GTSNPN and CDR2 SVGIG (reference sequence). The DNA of the CDR3 is TGTGCCTGGAAGGTCGGTTGGGGCAGGGGCAAAAGCGGGAGTATCGACGAGCAGTACTTC. Residues: CAWKVGWGRGKSGSIDEQYF.

The sample holds one count of this clone. The chain joins TRBV5-4 to TRBJ2-5; 7 bases agree with TRBD1. Germline assignment: CDR1 SGHNT and CDR2 YYREEE (reference sequence). J lost 4 bases, V lost 3 bases, and 12 bases had no gene match. The CDR3 is 16 residues long. The CDR3: CASSYRQGGGLETQYF. Written as DNA, the CDR3 is TGTGCCAGCAGCTACCGACAGGGCGGTGGGCTAGAGACCCAGTACTTC.

The rearrangement links TRBV5-4 to TRBJ2-1; TRBD2 agrees at 12 bases. Germline V gene sequence: CDR1 SGHNT, CDR2 YYREEE (reference sequence). The J segment lost 10 bases and the V segment lost 4 bases, leaving 6 bases of the junction unmatched. This CDR3 has 14 residues. As DNA, the CDR3 is TGTGCCAGCAGCCAGAACGGACTAGCGGGAGAGCAGTTCTTC. This codes for CASSQNGLAGEQFF.

This clone was picked up a small number of times. V and J are TRBV13 and TRBJ2-7; TRBD2 might be the D (5 bases). This CDR3 has 14 residues. Germline V gene data show CDR1 as PRHDT and CDR2 as FYEKMQ (reference sequence). V was cut by 5 bases and J by 3 bases, with 14 bases left in between. The CDR3 here is CASSLDRGGYEQYF. In DNA form, the CDR3 reads TGTGCCAGCAGCCTGGACCGGGGTGGCTACGAGCAGTACTTC.

This clone was recorded once. V is TRBV7-2 and J is TRBJ2-1; TRBD2 might be the D (6 bases). This CDR3 comprises 16 residues. The V end lost 1 base, the J end lost 2 bases, and 12 bases lay between the germline ends. Germline V gives CDR1 SGHTA, CDR2 FQGNSA. Here the CDR3 reads CASSLVQLAAYNEQFF. In DNA, the CDR3 is TGTGCCAGCAGCTTAGTACAACTAGCAGCCTACAATGAGCAGTTCTTC.

The V gene is TRBV19, the J gene TRBJ2-1, with D possibly being TRBD2 (5 bases). Trimming left V 5 bases short and J 10 bases short, with 24 bases between. The length of the CDR3 is 16 residues. CDR1 and CDR2 (germline): LNHDA, SQIVND (reference sequence). The CDR3 loop reads CASSDPRGSGVIEQFF. DNA of the CDR3: TGTGCCAGTAGTGACCCCCGAGGGAGCGGAGTGATAGAGCAGTTCTTC.

The chain couples TRBV7-9 to TRBJ2-1; 9 positions agree with TRBD2. Unmatched junction bases numbered 2, after V lost 2 bases and J lost 3 bases. Germline V gene data show CDR1 as SEHNR and CDR2 as FQNEAQ (reference sequence). The CDR3 has 15 residues. As DNA, the CDR3 is TGTGCCAGCAGCTTAAGGACTAGCGACTACAATGAGCAGTTCTTC. Translated, it gives CASSLRTSDYNEQFF.

The chain joins TRBV6-1 to TRBJ2-7; 9 nucleotides match TRBD1. This CDR3 spans 15 amino acids. After removal of 4 bases from V and 3 bases from J, the junction contained 7 bases not matched to a gene. CDR1 is MNHNS and CDR2 is SASEGT in the germline V gene. In DNA, the CDR3 is TGTGCCAGCAGTGTGCGGACAGGGGTAGACTACGAGCAGTACTTC. It is translated as CASSVRTGVDYEQYF.